Below are 12 T cell receptor beta chains sequenced from a single sample in a study of shared clonotypes between healthy human individuals. Sequencing used immunoSEQ multiplex PCR; TCRdb keeps in-frame clones, though not all of them. The sample yields about 1.1 million clones, around 82% seen once. The specimen sequenced was memory CD4+ T cells from PBMCs. The subset denotes: CD45RA-negative fraction. Every receptor here comes from a man between 18 and 29 years old in good health. Some clones in this sample may be carry-over from other donors' samples.

Note on this clone: Since a far larger clone is one base different, this is likely a read error. The chain links TRBV9 to TRBJ1-4; possibly TRBD1 for D (5 bases). Germline V gene lookup returns CDR1 SGDLS and CDR2 YYNGEE. CDR3 length: 15 amino acids. CDR3 DNA sequence: TGTGTCAGCAGCCGGGGCGGGGCAACTAATGAAAAACTGTTTTTT. The encoded protein is CVSSRGGATNEKLFF.

The chain carries TRBV11-2 and TRBJ1-3; D call uncertain. This CDR3 contains 13 residues. The V end was cut by 6 bases, the J end by 4 bases, with 10 bases between. CDR1 SGHAT and CDR2 FQNNGV come from the germline V gene. CDR3 in amino acids: CASRFLSGNTIYF. The CDR3 bases are TGTGCCAGCAGGTTCCTTTCGGGAAACACCATATATTTT.

The table lists this clone with a count of one. CDR3 residues: CASSLAGRGYYGYTF. Written as DNA, the CDR3 is TGCGCCAGCAGCTTGGCCGGCAGGGGGTACTATGGCTACACCTTC. This chain links TRBV5-1 with TRBJ1-2, with 7 bases fitting TRBD1. Trimming removed 0 bases from V and 3 bases from J; junction bases left unmatched: 5. The CDR3 contains 15 residues. CDR1 and CDR2 (germline): SGHRS, YFSETQ. The full variable domain, in which reference TRBV5-1 and TRBJ1-2 provide the parts outside the CDR3, is KAGVTQTPRYLIKTRGQQVTLSCSPISGHRSVSWYQQTPGQGLQFLFEYFSETQRNKGNFPGRFSGRQFSNSRSEMNVSTLELGDSALYLCASSLAGRGYYGYTFGSGTRLTVV.

J is TRBJ1-1 and V is TRBV6-6; 8 bases agree with TRBD1. CDR3 size: 12 residues. The junction had 2 bases not matched to a gene; V was cut back by 6 bases and J by 5 bases. CDR1 and CDR2 (germline): MNHNY, SVGAGI (reference sequence). CDR3 amino acids: CASSRTGTEAFF. As DNA, the CDR3 is TGTGCCAGCAGCCGGACAGGGACTGAAGCTTTCTTT.

This chain links TRBV7-9 with TRBJ2-5, with 12 bases fitting TRBD2. V lost 2 bases and J lost 5; bases outside the gene matches: 6. Per germline, CDR1 SEHNR and CDR2 FQNEAQ (reference sequence). The CDR3 totals 16 residues. The CDR3 bases are TGTGCCAGCAGCTTAAGGCTAGCGGGAGGGCCGGAGACCCAGTACTTC. It encodes CASSLRLAGGPETQYF.

The rearrangement joins TRBV28 to TRBJ1-2, with TRBD1 identical over 7 bases. Looked up from germline, CDR1 is MDHEN and CDR2 is SYDVKM. This CDR3 spans 12 amino acids. V was clipped by 6 bases and J by 4 bases; unmatched bases: 2. For the CDR3, the DNA is TGTGCCAGCAGGGACAGGAGCTATGGCTACACCTTC. It specifies CASRDRSYGYTF.

The chain has TRBV19 and TRBJ2-1, with 10 bases aligning to TRBD2. Unmatched junction bases numbered 3, after V lost 4 bases and J lost 0 bases. The CDR3 is made up of 16 amino acids. CDR1 LNHDA and CDR2 SQIVND come from the germline V gene (reference sequence). As DNA, the CDR3 is TGTGCCAGTAGTACAACTAGCGGGGCCTCCTACAATGAGCAGTTCTTC. Translation gives CASSTTSGASYNEQFF.

The chain joins TRBV7-2 to TRBJ2-7; 9 bases are shared with TRBD1. Losses at the gene ends were 5 bases for V and 1 base for J; bases not matched to a gene: 6. In germline, CDR1 is SGHTA, CDR2 FQGNSA. This CDR3 region has 15 residues. The CDR3 loop reads CASSNPGQGSYEQYF. CDR3 DNA: TGTGCCAGCAGCAACCCGGGACAGGGATCCTACGAGCAGTACTTC.

The V call is TRBV11-3, the J call TRBJ2-2; 8 bases match TRBD2. Trimming removed 3 bases from V and 0 bases from J; junction bases left unmatched: 3. Germline lookup yields CDR1 SGHNT and CDR2 YENEEA. This CDR3 is 16 amino acids long. The CDR3 DNA follows: TGTGCCAGCAGCTTGTCTAGCGGGCCGAACACCGGGGAGCTGTTTTTT. This gives the protein CASSLSSGPNTGELFF.

The rearrangement uses TRBV7-2 and TRBJ2-1; TRBD2 is a possible D gene (7 bases). V shed 5 bases and J shed 8 bases, with 13 bases lying between them. The CDR3 spans 13 residues. In germline, CDR1 is SGHTA, CDR2 FQGNSA. CDR3 DNA sequence: TGTGCCAGCAGCCCTAGGGGGGGAGATGAGCAGTTCTTC. Translation: CASSPRGGDEQFF.

CDR3 nucleotides: TGTGCCAGCGATGTTGGGGGTGGGCTCTCGGGAGTGCAGTACTTC. Encoded protein: CASDVGGGLSGVQYF. The chain joins TRBV2 to TRBJ2-7, with D perhaps TRBD2 (6 bases). The V gene lost 8 bases and the J gene lost 9 bases, with 26 bases spanning the gap. This CDR3 has 15 residues. Germline lookup yields CDR1 SNHLY and CDR2 FYNNEI.

The V and J genes are TRBV28 and TRBJ1-2, with D tentatively TRBD1 (5 bases). CDR1 is MDHEN, CDR2 SYDVKM, per germline. The CDR3 runs 17 residues. V was cut by 6 bases and J by 0 bases, with 20 bases left in between. The CDR3 region has the DNA TGTGCCAGCAGCCAAAACGTCGCGGGGGTCGCTAACTATGGCTACACCTTC. Its translation: CASSQNVAGVANYGYTF.